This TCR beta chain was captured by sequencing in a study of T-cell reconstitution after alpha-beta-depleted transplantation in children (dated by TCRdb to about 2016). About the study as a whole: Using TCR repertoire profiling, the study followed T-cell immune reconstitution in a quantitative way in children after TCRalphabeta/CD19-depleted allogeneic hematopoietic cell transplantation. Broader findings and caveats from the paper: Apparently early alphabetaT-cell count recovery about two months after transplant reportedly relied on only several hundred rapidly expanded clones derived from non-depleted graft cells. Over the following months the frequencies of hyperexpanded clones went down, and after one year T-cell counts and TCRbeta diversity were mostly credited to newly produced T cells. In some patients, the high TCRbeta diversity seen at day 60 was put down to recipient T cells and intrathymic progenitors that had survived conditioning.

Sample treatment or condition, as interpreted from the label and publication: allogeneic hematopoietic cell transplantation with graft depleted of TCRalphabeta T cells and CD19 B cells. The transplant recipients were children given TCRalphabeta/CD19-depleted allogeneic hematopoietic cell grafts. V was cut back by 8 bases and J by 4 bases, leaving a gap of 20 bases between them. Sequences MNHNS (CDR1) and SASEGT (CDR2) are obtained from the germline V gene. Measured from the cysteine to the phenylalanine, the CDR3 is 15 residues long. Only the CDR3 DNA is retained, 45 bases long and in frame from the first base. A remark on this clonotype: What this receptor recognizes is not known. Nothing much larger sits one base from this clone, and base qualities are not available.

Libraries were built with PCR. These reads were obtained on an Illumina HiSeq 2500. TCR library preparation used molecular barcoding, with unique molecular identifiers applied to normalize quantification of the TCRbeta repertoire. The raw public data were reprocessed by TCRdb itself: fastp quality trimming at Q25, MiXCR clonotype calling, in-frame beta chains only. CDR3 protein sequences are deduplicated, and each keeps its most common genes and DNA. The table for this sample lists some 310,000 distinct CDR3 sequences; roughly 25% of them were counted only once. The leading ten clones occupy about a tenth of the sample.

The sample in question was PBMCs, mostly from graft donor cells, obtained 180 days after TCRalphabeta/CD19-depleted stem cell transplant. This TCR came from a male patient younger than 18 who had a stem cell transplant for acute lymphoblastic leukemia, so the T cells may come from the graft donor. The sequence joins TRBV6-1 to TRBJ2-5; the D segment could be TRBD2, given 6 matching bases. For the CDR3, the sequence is CASVGLAGSVETQYF. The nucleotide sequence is TGTGCCAGCGTCGGACTTGCGGGATCCGTAGAGACCCAGTACTTC.